This TCR beta chain emerged from a study of T-cell reconstitution after alpha-beta-depleted transplantation in children. Study outcomes and limitations: Two months or so post-transplant, alpha-beta T cells reportedly derived from several hundred expanded graft clones. Hyperexpanded clones declined; after one year, newly produced T cells mostly supplied diversity. Recipient T cells and thymic progenitors that survived were the source of the high TCRbeta diversity seen at day 60 in some patients.

V was pared by 0 bases and J by 2 bases, with 7 bases between. CDR1 is MNHEY, CDR2 SVGAGI, per germline. The CDR3 contains 15 residues. Unique molecular identifiers were built into the TCRbeta library. Each CDR3 protein gets one entry after TCRdb re-called the PCR reads with MiXCR. The table lists about 290,000 distinct CDR3 sequences, 9.5% to 13% of them singletons. This clonotype was detected many times. Its specificity is unknown. The receptor comes from a boy in the first two years of life with acute myeloid leukemia, due to receive a stem cell transplant. The chain uses TRBV6-5 and TRBJ1-4; D call uncertain. Source: PBMCs, taken before TCRalphabeta/CD19-depleted stem cell transplant. The CDR3 region has the DNA TGTGCCAGCAGTTACTCGAGGGTTACTAATGAAAAACTGTTTTTT. Protein: CASSYSRVTNEKLFF.